This TCR beta chain was found in a study of cytomegalovirus exposure and HLA in healthy donors. Per the germline V gene, CDR1 is LNHDA and CDR2 is SQIVND (reference sequence). There are 13 residues in the CDR3. Trimming pared 3 bases from V and 8 bases from J, leaving 11 bases between. This clone has a handful of counts. Its antigen is undetermined. Overall study findings and caveats: A later analysis linked a missense variant in DCLRE1C to the trimming of TCR beta V and J genes.

The primer mix had 60 Vbeta and 13 Jbeta primers. Data came from immunoSEQ multiplex PCR; TCRdb stores just in-frame clones and leaves some out. The sample has under 200,000 clones; approximately 77% are singletons. The source material was PBMCs. This chain uses TRBV19 with TRBJ2-1, with D possibly being TRBD2 (7 bases). This receptor was identified in a male donor in good health and CMV-seropositive. The CDR3 sequence: CASSMGGGHEQFF. For the CDR3, the DNA is TGTGCCAGTAGTATGGGGGGGGGCCATGAGCAGTTCTTC.